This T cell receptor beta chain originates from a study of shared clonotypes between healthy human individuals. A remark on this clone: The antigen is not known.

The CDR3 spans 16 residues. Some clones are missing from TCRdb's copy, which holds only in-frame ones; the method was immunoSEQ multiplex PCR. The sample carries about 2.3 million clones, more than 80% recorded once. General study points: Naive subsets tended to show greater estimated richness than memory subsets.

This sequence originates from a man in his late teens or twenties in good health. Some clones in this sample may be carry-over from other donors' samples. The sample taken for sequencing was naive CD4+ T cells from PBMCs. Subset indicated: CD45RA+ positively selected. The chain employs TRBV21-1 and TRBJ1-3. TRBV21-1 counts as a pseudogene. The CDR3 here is CASMPTGSRPGNTIYF. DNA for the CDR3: TGTGCCAGCATGCCTACCGGGTCGCGCCCTGGAAACACCATATATTTT.